This TCR beta chain is from a study of blood T cell repertoires in COVID-19. Looking at the study overall: The United States, Italy and Spain supplied acute and convalescent COVID-19 samples. T cells, B-cell-depleted T cells, or PBMCs supplied cDNA or gDNA.

Per the study methods: Estimated nucleated cell counts came from reference gene primer amplification. Profiled with immunoSEQ multiplex PCR; TCRdb holds only in-frame clones, not every one. The V and J calls and the clone size are those of that table, but D and trimming were determined from the DNA. The table includes tens of thousands of clones, 70% to 85% detected once. Germline V gene data show CDR1 as SGHRS and CDR2 as YFSETQ. Trimming cost V 4 bases and J 8 bases; bases outside gene matches: 8. The CDR3 length is 13 residues. This clonotype originated in a man in his 70s with acute or convalescent COVID-19. The chain has TRBV5-1 and TRBJ1-1; 7 nucleotides line up with TRBD1. The material sequenced was peripheral blood. The CDR3 spells CASSTQQGTEAFF. The CDR3 nucleotides read TGCGCCAGCAGCACACAACAGGGGACCGAAGCTTTCTTT.